The 14 T cell receptor beta chains in this list originate from one sample, sequenced in a study of response to subunit inactivated influenza vaccine. TCRdb independently ran MiXCR on the RT-PCR reads; one entry per CDR3 protein. Of 800,000 or so distinct CDR3 sequences in the sample, approximately 22% were seen once. Sequenced material: PBMCs from blood, taken roughly 5 days after vaccination. These receptors originate from a man between 45 and 60 years old who received an inactivated influenza vaccine.

This clonotype was picked up many times. This sequence joins TRBV4-3 and TRBJ1-6; TRBD1 might be the D (5 bases). V was trimmed by 4 bases and J by 0 bases, leaving 10 bases between them. The CDR3 is 16 residues long. Germline loops: CDR1 LGHNA, CDR2 YSLEER. CDR3 amino acids: CASSLGGSSYNSPLHF. In nucleotides, the CDR3 is TGCGCCAGCAGCCTTGGGGGGAGCTCCTATAATTCACCCCTCCACTTT.

CDR3 amino acids: CASSEARDGEQYF. DNA for the CDR3: TGTGCCAGCAGTGAAGCGCGAGACGGCGAGCAGTACTTC. The chain has TRBV6-1 and TRBJ2-7; D is unclear. CDR3 length: 13 amino acids. Trimming took off 0 bases at V and 6 bases at J, with 9 bases between the two ends. Per germline, CDR1 MNHNS and CDR2 SASEGT.

This clonotype has just a few counts. V usage is TRBV20-1 and J usage is TRBJ1-5; weak D call: TRBD1 (6 bases). This CDR3 has 13 residues. Trimming took off 4 bases at V and 1 base at J, with 8 bases between the two ends. CDR1 DFQATT and CDR2 SNEGSKA come from the germline V gene (reference sequence). CDR3 DNA sequence: TGCAGTGCTACGGACAGCAGCAATCAGCCCCAGCATTTT. Translation: CSATDSSNQPQHF.

This clonotype turned up a few times. This chain links TRBV9 with TRBJ2-5; D unclear. Germline V lookup: CDR1 SGDLS, CDR2 YYNGEE. The CDR3 is made up of 15 amino acids. V lost 0 bases, J lost 0 bases, and 9 bases lay in between. CDR3 nucleotides: TGTGCCAGCAGCGTAGCGCCTGGCTACCAAGAGACCCAGTACTTC. Translated, it gives CASSVAPGYQETQYF.

This clonotype has a count of ten or more. The chain has TRBV24-1 and TRBJ2-3, with D perhaps matching TRBD1 (5 bases). Germline V lookup: CDR1 KGHDR, CDR2 SFDVKD. Between the trimmed V and J ends, which lost 4 bases and 9 bases, there was a span of 16 bases. This CDR3 has 14 amino acids. CDR3 nucleotides: TGTGCCACCAGTGAATCGGCAGGGCCGTTGACGCAGTATTTT. This encodes CATSESAGPLTQYF.

This sequence joins TRBV24-1 and TRBJ2-1; 13 positions match TRBD2. The CDR3 runs 16 residues. V lost 4 bases, J lost 13 bases, and 12 bases stayed unmatched. The germline V gene encodes CDR1 KGHDR and CDR2 SFDVKD. The CDR3 spells CATSDPRTSGSGAQFF. Here the CDR3 DNA reads TGTGCCACCAGTGACCCCCGGACTAGCGGGAGCGGGGCCCAGTTCTTC.

This chain uses TRBV11-2 with TRBJ1-1, with D unclear. This CDR3 is built from 13 residues. The germline CDR1 and CDR2 sequences are SGHAT and FQNNGV. V lost 1 base and J lost 4, with 7 bases in between. This CDR3 is CASSLARRTEAFF. DNA of the CDR3: TGTGCCAGCAGCTTAGCCAGGCGCACTGAAGCTTTCTTT.

The sample holds a few counts of this clonotype. The chain employs TRBV6-2 or TRBV6-3 and TRBJ2-7; D not certain. V lost 2 bases and J 5 bases, leaving 7 bases between the germline ends. Germline-derived CDR1 and CDR2 are MNHEY and SVGEGT. The CDR3 extends over 12 amino acids. In nucleotides, the CDR3 is TGTGCCAGCAGTTACGGGTTGAACGAGCAGTACTTC. Protein: CASSYGLNEQYF.

This clonotype came up many times. The rearrangement uses TRBV6-6 and TRBJ1-1; no definite D call. From germline, CDR1 is MNHNY and CDR2 SVGAGI (reference sequence). V was cut by 5 bases and J by 11 bases, with 18 bases left in between. The CDR3 has 13 amino acids. CDR3 sequence (DNA): TGTGCCAGCAGTGACCTAGACAAGTTGGGGGCTTTCTTT. Protein product: CASSDLDKLGAFF.

This sequence joins TRBV9 and TRBJ2-4; 7 positions agree with TRBD2. Losses at the gene ends were 0 bases for V and 0 bases for J; bases not matched to a gene: 3. The V gene's germline CDR1 is SGDLS and CDR2 YYNGEE. There are 16 residues in the CDR3. The CDR3 nucleotides are TGTGCCAGCAGCGTAGGTAGCGGGTCAGCCAAAAACATTCAGTACTTC. This codes for CASSVGSGSAKNIQYF. The whole variable domain, filled in from reference TRBV9 and TRBJ2-4, reads DSGVTQTPKHLITATGQRVTLRCSPRSGDLSVYWYQQSLDQGLQFLIQYYNGEERAKGNILERFSAQQFPDLHSELNLSSLELGDSALYFCASSVGSGSAKNIQYFGAGTRLSVL.

A word on this clonotype: Germline and junction disagree at one end, which may indicate a read error. J is TRBJ2-1 and V is TRBV9; D perhaps matches TRBD2 (6 bases). From germline, CDR1 is SGDLS and CDR2 YYNGEE. The CDR3 length is 13 residues. The CDR3 here is CASSVAVRDEQFF. CDR3 in DNA: TGCGCCAGCAGCGTAGCGGTGCGCGATGAGCAGTTCTTC.

J is TRBJ1-1 and V is TRBV12-3 or TRBV12-4; D is unresolved. Trimming stripped 3 bases from V and 4 bases from J, with 21 bases between. The CDR3 is made up of 17 amino acids. CDR3 bases: TGTGCCAGCAGTTTGCGGGATAGGGTTGTAGAGGGCACTGAAGCTTTCTTT. It specifies CASSLRDRVVEGTEAFF.

The CDR3 reads CASSVLGGSYGYTF. In nucleotides, the CDR3 is TGTGCCAGCAGCGTTCTTGGGGGTAGCTATGGCTACACCTTC. The chain joins TRBV9 to TRBJ1-2, with D possibly TRBD1 on 5 matching bases. CDR3 length: 14 amino acids. Trimming stripped 2 bases from V and 4 bases from J, with 12 bases between. CDR1 and CDR2 (germline): SGDLS, YYNGEE.

The J gene is TRBJ2-2, the V gene TRBV5-6; D is unclear. The CDR3 is made up of 15 amino acids. The V gene's germline CDR1 is SGHDT and CDR2 YYEEEE. Trimming pared 0 bases from V and 4 bases from J, leaving 10 bases between. CDR3 nucleotides: TGTGCCAGCAGCTTGGTTGTGTCGGCCACCGGGGAGCTGTTTTTT. Translating it yields CASSLVVSATGELFF.